The T cell receptor (beta chain) described here comes from a study of human T cells and chemical hapten exposure. TCRdb reanalysed the RACE reads using MiXCR and keeps one entry per CDR3 protein. The table shows around 380,000 distinct CDR3 sequences, with 4.5% to 5.5% occurring only once. Time point indicated: pre-sensitization, week 0. As to treatment: therapeutic diphenylcyclopropenone sensitization with weekly scalp DPC. This receptor was identified in a woman between 18 and 29 years old with alopecia areata. Some clones in this sample may be carry-over from other donors' samples. The sample was whole blood, taken in connection with sensitization to the hapten diphenylcyclopropenone (DPC).

CDR3 bases: TGTGCCAGCAGCCTACAGGAATACGGTACGCAGTATTTT. Amino acids: CASSLQEYGTQYF. The chain links TRBV13 to TRBJ2-3; weak D call: TRBD1 (5 bases). The CDR3 length is 13 residues. The V and J ends lost 5 bases and 8 bases respectively, with 14 bases between them. Germline CDR1 reads PRHDT; CDR2 reads FYEKMQ (reference sequence).